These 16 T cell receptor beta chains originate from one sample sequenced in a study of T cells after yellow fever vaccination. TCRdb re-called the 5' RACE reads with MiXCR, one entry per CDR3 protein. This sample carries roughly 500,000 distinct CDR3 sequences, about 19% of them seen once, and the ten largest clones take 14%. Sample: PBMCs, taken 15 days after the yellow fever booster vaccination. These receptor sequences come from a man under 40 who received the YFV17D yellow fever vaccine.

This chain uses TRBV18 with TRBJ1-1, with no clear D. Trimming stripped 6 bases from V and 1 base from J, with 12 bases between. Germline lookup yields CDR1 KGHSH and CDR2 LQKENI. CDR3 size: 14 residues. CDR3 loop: CASSKREGNTEAFF. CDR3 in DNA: TGTGCCAGCTCTAAAAGGGAGGGGAACACTGAAGCTTTCTTT.

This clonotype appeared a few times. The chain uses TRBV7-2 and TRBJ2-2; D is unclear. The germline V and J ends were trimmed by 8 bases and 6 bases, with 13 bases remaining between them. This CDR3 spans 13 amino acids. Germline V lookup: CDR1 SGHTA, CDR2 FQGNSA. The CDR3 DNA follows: TGTGCCAGCTCGGGCCAAAGGGCCGGGGAGCTGTTTTTT. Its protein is CASSGQRAGELFF. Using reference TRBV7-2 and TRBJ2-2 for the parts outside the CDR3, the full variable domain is GAGVSQSPSNKVTEKGKDVELRCDPISGHTALYWYRQSLGQGLEFLIYFQGNSAPDKSGLPSDRFSAERTGGSVSTLTIQRTQQEDSAVYLCASSGQRAGELFFGEGSRLTVL.

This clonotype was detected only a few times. The CDR3 here is CASRDSPQETQYF. The CDR3 coding sequence is TGTGCCAGCAGGGACAGTCCTCAAGAGACCCAGTACTTC. The chain has TRBV12-3 or TRBV12-4 and TRBJ2-5; TRBD1 is a possible D gene (6 bases). V dropped 6 bases and J dropped 2 bases, with 10 bases sitting between them. The length of the CDR3 is 13 residues.

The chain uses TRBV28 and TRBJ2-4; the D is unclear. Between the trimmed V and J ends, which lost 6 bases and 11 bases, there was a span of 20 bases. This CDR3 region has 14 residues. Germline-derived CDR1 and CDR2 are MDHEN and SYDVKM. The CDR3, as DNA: TGTGCCAGCAGCTTCCCCCGGACCTCTCCCCTTCAGTACTTC. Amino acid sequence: CASSFPRTSPLQYF.

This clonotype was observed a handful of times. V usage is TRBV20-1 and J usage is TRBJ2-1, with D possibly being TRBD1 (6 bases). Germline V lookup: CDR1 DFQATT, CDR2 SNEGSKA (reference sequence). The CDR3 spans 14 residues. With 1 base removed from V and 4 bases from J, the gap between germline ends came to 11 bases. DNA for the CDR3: TGCAGTGCTAGAGGTCCCGACAGGTACAATGAGCAGTTCTTC. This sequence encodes CSARGPDRYNEQFF.

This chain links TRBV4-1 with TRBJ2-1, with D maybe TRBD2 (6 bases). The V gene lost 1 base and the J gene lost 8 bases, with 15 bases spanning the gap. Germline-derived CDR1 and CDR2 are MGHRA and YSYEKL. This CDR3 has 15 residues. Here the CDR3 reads CASSQVEGGSDEQFF. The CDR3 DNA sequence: TGCGCCAGCAGCCAAGTCGAGGGAGGATCCGATGAGCAGTTCTTC.

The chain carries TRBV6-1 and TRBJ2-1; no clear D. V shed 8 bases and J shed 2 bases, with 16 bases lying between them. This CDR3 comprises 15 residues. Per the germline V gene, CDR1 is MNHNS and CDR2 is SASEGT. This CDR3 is CASGPEAGPYNEQFF. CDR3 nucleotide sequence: TGTGCCAGCGGACCAGAGGCAGGTCCCTACAATGAGCAGTTCTTC.

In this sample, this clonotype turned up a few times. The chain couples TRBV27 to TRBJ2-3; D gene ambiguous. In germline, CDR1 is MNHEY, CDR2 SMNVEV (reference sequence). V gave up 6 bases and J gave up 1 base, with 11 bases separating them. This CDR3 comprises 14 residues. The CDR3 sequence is CASRVSHGTDTQYF. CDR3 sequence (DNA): TGTGCCAGCAGAGTCAGTCATGGCACAGATACGCAGTATTTT.

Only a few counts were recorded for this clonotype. The CDR3: CSARDGEGSYEQYF. CDR3 sequence (DNA): TGCAGTGCTAGGGACGGGGAGGGGTCCTACGAGCAGTACTTC. The rearrangement uses TRBV20-1 and TRBJ2-7, with 7 positions matching TRBD2. With 3 bases clipped from V and 1 base from J, the junction kept 6 bases outside the gene matches. Per germline, CDR1 DFQATT and CDR2 SNEGSKA (reference sequence). CDR3 size: 14 residues.

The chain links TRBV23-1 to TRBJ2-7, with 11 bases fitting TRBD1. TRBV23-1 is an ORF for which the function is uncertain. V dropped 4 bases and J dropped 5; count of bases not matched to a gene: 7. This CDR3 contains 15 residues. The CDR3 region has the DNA TGCGCCAGCAGTCGCCCGGGACAGGGGGGTAACGAGCAGTACTTC. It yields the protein CASSRPGQGGNEQYF.

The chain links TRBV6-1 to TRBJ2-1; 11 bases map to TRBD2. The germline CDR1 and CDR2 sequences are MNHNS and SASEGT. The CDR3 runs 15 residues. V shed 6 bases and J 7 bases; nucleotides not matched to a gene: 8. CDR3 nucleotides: TGTGCCAGCAGGCCCGGGACTAGCGGTACGAATGAGCAGTTCTTC. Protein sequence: CASRPGTSGTNEQFF.

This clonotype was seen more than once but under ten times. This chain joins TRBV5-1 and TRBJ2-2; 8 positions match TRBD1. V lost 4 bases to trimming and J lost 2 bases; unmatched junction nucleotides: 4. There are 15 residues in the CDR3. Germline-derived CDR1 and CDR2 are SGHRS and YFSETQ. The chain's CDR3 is CASSGRGLNTGELFF. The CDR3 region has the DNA TGCGCCAGCAGCGGCAGGGGGCTCAACACCGGGGAGCTGTTTTTT. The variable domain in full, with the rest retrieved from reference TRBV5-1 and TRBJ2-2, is KAGVTQTPRYLIKTRGQQVTLSCSPISGHRSVSWYQQTPGQGLQFLFEYFSETQRNKGNFPGRFSGRQFSNSRSEMNVSTLELGDSALYLCASSGRGLNTGELFFGEGSRLTVL.

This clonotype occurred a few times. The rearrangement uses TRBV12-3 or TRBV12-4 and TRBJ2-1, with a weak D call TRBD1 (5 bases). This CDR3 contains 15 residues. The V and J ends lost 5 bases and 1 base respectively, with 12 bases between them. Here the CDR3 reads CASSPDSLSYNEQFF. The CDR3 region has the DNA TGTGCCAGCAGTCCTGACAGTCTGTCCTACAATGAGCAGTTCTTC.

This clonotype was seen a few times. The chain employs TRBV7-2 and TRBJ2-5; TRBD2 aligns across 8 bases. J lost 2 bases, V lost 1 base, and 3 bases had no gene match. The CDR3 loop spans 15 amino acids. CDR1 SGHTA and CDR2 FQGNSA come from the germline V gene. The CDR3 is CASSLGASGQETQYF. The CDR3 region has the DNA TGTGCCAGCAGCTTAGGGGCTAGCGGGCAAGAGACCCAGTACTTC.

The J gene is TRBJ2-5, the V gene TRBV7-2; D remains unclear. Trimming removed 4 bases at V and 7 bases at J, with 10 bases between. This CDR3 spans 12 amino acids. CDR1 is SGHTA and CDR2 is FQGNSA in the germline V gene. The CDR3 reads CASSSAPRTQYF. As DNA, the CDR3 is TGTGCCAGCAGCTCCGCTCCTAGGACCCAGTACTTC.

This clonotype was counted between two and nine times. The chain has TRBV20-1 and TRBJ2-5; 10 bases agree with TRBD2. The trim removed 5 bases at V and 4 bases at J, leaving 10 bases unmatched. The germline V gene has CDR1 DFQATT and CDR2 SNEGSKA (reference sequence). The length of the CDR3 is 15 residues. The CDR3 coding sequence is TGCAGTGCTCCTCTGGGGACTAGCGCGCGAGAGACCCAGTACTTC. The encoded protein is CSAPLGTSARETQYF.